The 26 T cell receptor beta chains reported below all come from one sample, sequenced in a study of blood T cell repertoires in COVID-19. The repertoire was sequenced with immunoSEQ multiplex PCR; TCRdb's copy has only in-frame clones and lacks some. The table lists under 200,000 clones, roughly 88% of them singletons. Source material: peripheral blood. The receptors originated from a woman aged 80 or over with acute or convalescent COVID-19.

The V gene is TRBV5-5, the J gene TRBJ1-1; D is unclear. Germline CDR1 reads SGHKS; CDR2 reads YYEKEE (reference sequence). This CDR3 spans 13 amino acids. The V end lost 4 bases, the J end lost 1 base, and 8 bases lay between the germline ends. CDR3 DNA: TGTGCCAGCAGCACTCCACCGAACACTGAAGCTTTCTTT. This translates into CASSTPPNTEAFF.

V is TRBV7-9 and J is TRBJ2-1, with 7 bases fitting TRBD1. The germline V gene has CDR1 SEHNR and CDR2 FQNEAQ (reference sequence). The CDR3 contains 15 residues. V lost 4 bases, J lost 5 bases, and 8 bases stayed unmatched. The DNA of the CDR3 is TGTGCCAGCAGCTCTTCGACAGGGTTCCACAATGAGCAGTTCTTC. The encoded protein is CASSSSTGFHNEQFF.

This clone was seen more than once but under ten times. The J gene is TRBJ2-3, the V gene TRBV7-2, with TRBD1 matching 9 bases. The CDR3 length is 16 residues. Trimming cost V 4 bases and J 2 bases; bases outside gene matches: 7. Germline V lookup: CDR1 SGHTA, CDR2 FQGNSA. The CDR3 nucleotides are TGTGCCAGCAGCTCTACCGGGACAGGGACCACAGATACGCAGTATTTT. Protein sequence: CASSSTGTGTTDTQYF.

This clone was recorded once. The chain joins TRBV19 to TRBJ2-6; TRBD1 aligns across 7 bases. The CDR3 length is 18 residues. Trimming cost V 7 bases and J 0 bases; bases outside gene matches: 12. The V gene's germline CDR1 is LNHDA and CDR2 SQIVND (reference sequence). The CDR3 region has the DNA TGTGCCAGTACCCCACTCCGGGACAGAAGCTCTGGGGCCAACGTCCTGACTTTC. As protein: CASTPLRDRSSGANVLTF.

The chain's CDR3 is CATSDSNSRFSSYEQYF. The DNA of the CDR3 is TGTGCCACCAGTGACTCGAACAGTAGGTTCAGCTCCTACGAGCAGTACTTC. This chain uses TRBV24-1 with TRBJ2-7; no firm D call. The CDR3 spans 17 residues. Germline-derived CDR1 and CDR2 are KGHDR and SFDVKD. V was pared by 4 bases and J by 0 bases, with 18 bases between.

The V call is TRBV19, the J call TRBJ1-4; D uncertain. V dropped 7 bases and J dropped 4 bases, with 13 bases sitting between them. This CDR3 has 14 amino acids. Looked up from germline, CDR1 is LNHDA and CDR2 is SQIVND (reference sequence). CDR3 sequence (DNA): TGTGCCAGTACCCCGGGGAGGGTTAATGAAAAACTGTTTTTT. This sequence encodes CASTPGRVNEKLFF.

The CDR3 reads CASSPVEGRVDYGYTF. DNA of the CDR3: TGTGCCAGCAGCCCAGTGGAGGGGCGGGTGGACTATGGCTACACCTTC. The chain has TRBV4-2 and TRBJ1-2; possible D gene TRBD1, 5 bases. This CDR3 is 16 amino acids long. Deletions cut 4 bases from V and 3 bases from J, with 18 bases between. Per the germline V gene, CDR1 is LGHNA and CDR2 is YNFKEQ.

The chain carries TRBV9 and TRBJ2-7; 7 bases agree with TRBD2. Looked up from germline, CDR1 is SGDLS and CDR2 is YYNGEE. This CDR3 is built from 15 residues. Losses at the gene ends were 0 bases for V and 2 bases for J; bases not matched to a gene: 5. This CDR3 reads CASSVEAGVTYEQYF. In nucleotides, the CDR3 is TGTGCCAGCAGCGTAGAGGCGGGGGTGACCTACGAGCAGTACTTC.

The chain recombines TRBV6-6 with TRBJ2-2, with D maybe TRBD2 (7 bases). CDR1 and CDR2 from the germline V gene are MNHNY and SVGAGI (reference sequence). V was shortened by 2 bases and J by 1 base, with 11 bases between the two germline ends. This CDR3 region has 16 residues. In nucleotides, the CDR3 is TGTGCCAGCAGTTACAAGAGGGGGGGGAACACCGGGGAGCTGTTTTTT. Its protein product is CASSYKRGGNTGELFF.

The CDR3 spells CASSLDVRLAKNIQYF. The CDR3 bases are TGTGCCAGCAGCTTAGATGTGAGATTAGCCAAAAACATTCAGTACTTC. V usage is TRBV7-2 and J usage is TRBJ2-4; D not resolved. Germline V lookup: CDR1 SGHTA, CDR2 FQGNSA. V lost 1 base and J 0 bases, leaving 10 bases between the germline ends. The CDR3 runs 16 residues.

The CDR3 loop reads CASSFETGGNGYTF. The CDR3 DNA sequence: TGCGCCAGCAGCTTTGAGACAGGGGGAAATGGCTACACCTTC. The chain carries TRBV5-1 and TRBJ1-2; TRBD1 matches at 9 bases. CDR1 and CDR2 (germline): SGHRS, YFSETQ. The CDR3 consists of 14 residues. V trimming: 2 bases; J trimming: 6 bases; junction bases outside the gene matches: 5.

The chain couples TRBV6-5 to TRBJ2-7, with D tentatively TRBD2 (7 bases). The CDR3 covers 14 residues. From germline, CDR1 is MNHEY and CDR2 SVGAGI. Trimming stripped 5 bases from V and 7 bases from J, with 18 bases between. For the CDR3, the DNA is TGTGCCAGCAGTCGAAGTGGGGGGGCCCGGGAGCAGTACTTC. Translating gives CASSRSGGAREQYF.

The CDR3 reads CASSSGQQTYNEQFF. As DNA, the CDR3 is TGTGCCAGCAGCTCCGGACAGCAAACCTACAATGAGCAGTTCTTC. V is TRBV5-4 and J is TRBJ2-1, with D possibly matching TRBD1 (6 bases). V lost 3 bases to trimming and J lost 2 bases, with 12 bases between them. The CDR3 loop spans 15 amino acids. The germline V gene encodes CDR1 SGHNT and CDR2 YYREEE (reference sequence).

The chain has TRBV21-1 and TRBJ2-4; TRBD1 is the table's D call and was not checked against the DNA. TRBV21-1 is shown as a pseudogene. The CDR3 loop spans 17 amino acids. In nucleotides, the CDR3 is TGTGCCAGCAGCAAAGTGGGACAGCGTTCAGCCAAAAACATTCAGTACTTC. Translated, it gives CASSKVGQRSAKNIQYF.

This rearrangement joins TRBV9 to TRBJ1-6, with 8 bases identical to TRBD1. The CDR3 spans 14 residues. The junction had 6 bases not matched to a gene; V was cut back by 4 bases and J by 9 bases. From germline, CDR1 is SGDLS and CDR2 YYNGEE. The CDR3 loop reads CASSPGQGGSPLHF. For the CDR3, the DNA is TGTGCCAGCAGCCCCGGACAGGGTGGTTCACCCCTCCACTTT.

The V gene is TRBV30, the J gene TRBJ1-4; D is unresolved. Deletions cut 5 bases from V and 4 bases from J, with 11 bases between. Germline V gene lookup returns CDR1 GTSNPN and CDR2 SVGIG (reference sequence). This CDR3 contains 13 residues. CDR3 nucleotides: TGTGCCTGGGCCCTCGGACTTAATGAAAAACTGTTTTTT. It encodes CAWALGLNEKLFF. The full variable domain, completed using reference TRBV30 and TRBJ1-4, is SQTIHQWPATLVQPVGSPLSLECTVEGTSNPNLYWYRQAAGRGLQLLFYSVGIGQISSEVPQNLSASRPQDRQFILSSKKLLLSDSGFYLCAWALGLNEKLFFGSGTQLSVL.

This rearrangement joins TRBV2 to TRBJ1-6; D gene ambiguous. CDR1 and CDR2 (germline): SNHLY, FYNNEI. The CDR3 extends over 16 amino acids. Trimming removed 4 bases from V and 9 bases from J, with 19 bases in between. The CDR3 sequence: CASSAQRSGNGSPLHF. In DNA form, the CDR3 reads TGTGCCAGCAGTGCGCAGAGGAGCGGGAATGGTTCACCCCTCCACTTT.

The chain links TRBV4-2 to TRBJ2-7; 8 bases align to TRBD1. The CDR3 is made up of 15 amino acids. J lost 4 bases, V lost 4 bases, and 9 bases had no gene match. The germline V gene has CDR1 LGHNA and CDR2 YNFKEQ. CDR3 sequence: CASSRDRQGPYEQYF. The CDR3 nucleotides are TGTGCCAGCAGCCGGGACAGGCAGGGGCCGTACGAGCAGTACTTC.

J is TRBJ1-6 and V is TRBV2; tentative D call: TRBD1 (6 bases). V gave up 8 bases and J gave up 11 bases, with 13 bases separating them. Germline V gene lookup returns CDR1 SNHLY and CDR2 FYNNEI. This CDR3 has 12 residues. The chain's CDR3 is CASCIQGTPLHF. CDR3 bases: TGTGCCAGCTGTATACAGGGTACACCCCTCCACTTT.

V and J are TRBV19 and TRBJ1-5; unclear D gene. CDR1 LNHDA and CDR2 SQIVND come from the germline V gene (reference sequence). V lost 7 bases to trimming and J lost 6 bases, with 19 bases between them. The CDR3 contains 15 residues. The CDR3 coding sequence is TGTGCCAGTAAAAGGTACGGCCAGGAGGCTCAGCCCCAGCATTTT. It encodes CASKRYGQEAQPQHF.

This chain uses TRBV6-6 with TRBJ1-2; tentative D call: TRBD1 (5 bases). The germline V and J ends were trimmed by 6 bases and 0 bases, with 11 bases remaining between them. The CDR3 loop spans 14 amino acids. The germline V gene encodes CDR1 MNHNY and CDR2 SVGAGI (reference sequence). CDR3 nucleotide sequence: TGTGCCAGCAGCTCCAGGGTCGCTAACTATGGCTACACCTTC. It specifies CASSSRVANYGYTF.

Remarks on this clone: This sample includes further DNA sequences coding for the same CDR3. V is TRBV12-5 and J is TRBJ2-1, with 11 bases lining up with TRBD2. The CDR3 loop spans 16 amino acids. Trimming removed 5 bases from V and 3 bases from J; junction bases left unmatched: 6. Germline lookup yields CDR1 LGHNT and CDR2 FRNRAP. The CDR3 DNA reads TGTGCTAGTGGTCCTCCTCTAGCGGGGGGCTACAATGAGCAGTTCTTC. Amino acids: CASGPPLAGGYNEQFF.

V usage is TRBV7-2 and J usage is TRBJ2-7; D remains unclear. Germline V lookup: CDR1 SGHTA, CDR2 FQGNSA. This CDR3 is built from 13 residues. Trimming stripped 0 bases from V and 5 bases from J, with 8 bases between. The CDR3 DNA reads as TGTGCCAGCAGCTTAGCGAGCTTTAACGAGCAGTACTTC. Protein: CASSLASFNEQYF.

This chain uses TRBV18 with TRBJ2-7; no clear D. V dropped 2 bases and J dropped 4 bases, with 12 bases sitting between them. Looked up from germline, CDR1 is KGHSH and CDR2 is LQKENI. The length of the CDR3 is 14 residues. Written as DNA, the CDR3 is TGTGCCAGCTCACCAAACAGATTAACATACGAGCAGTACTTC. The encoded protein is CASSPNRLTYEQYF.

CDR3 in amino acids: CASSILGTGKETQYF. The DNA for the CDR3 is TGTGCCAGCAGCATACTCGGGACAGGGAAAGAGACCCAGTACTTC. The gene calls are TRBV7-9 and TRBJ2-5; 9 bases are a match to TRBD1. V lost 5 bases to trimming and J lost 3 bases; unmatched junction nucleotides: 7. CDR3 length: 15 amino acids. CDR1 is SEHNR, CDR2 FQNEAQ, per germline (reference sequence).

With regard to this clone: This sequence may be a read error, since a much larger clone differs from it by one base. This CDR3 is also generated by other DNA sequences in the sample. CDR3 DNA sequence: TGTGCCAGCAGCTTCGGACTAGGAGAGACCCAGTACTTC. This sequence encodes CASSFGLGETQYF. The chain uses TRBV7-2 and TRBJ2-5; 7 bases map to TRBD2. V gave up 3 bases and J gave up 4 bases; unmatched junction bases: 2. The germline V gene has CDR1 SGHTA and CDR2 FQGNSA. The CDR3 runs to 13 residues.